These 21 T cell receptor beta chains came from one sample sequenced in a study of T-cell reconstitution after alpha-beta-depleted transplantation in children. TCRbeta library construction was performed incorporating unique molecular identifiers. Each CDR3 protein is one row after TCRdb ran MiXCR on the PCR reads. This table has fewer than 550,000 distinct CDR3 sequences, over 9.5% appearing once. The sequencing used PBMCs, mostly from graft donor cells, collected 180 days after TCRalphabeta/CD19-depleted stem cell transplant. These receptor sequences come from a female patient aged 2-15 years who had a stem cell transplant for aplastic anemia, so the T cells may come from the graft donor.

This clonotype was observed a few times. The rearrangement uses TRBV9 and TRBJ2-7; D is uncertain. From germline, CDR1 is SGDLS and CDR2 YYNGEE. The ends were cut back, 0 bases at V and 3 bases at J, with 16 bases in the middle. The CDR3 runs 16 residues. Here the CDR3 DNA reads TGTGCCAGCAGCGTAGGAAGTGAAGCGTACCGCTACGAGCAGTACTTC. Its translation is CASSVGSEAYRYEQYF.

There are a few counts of this clonotype. The DNA for the CDR3 is TGCGCCAGCAGCCAAGATTACCCGACGGCCTACAATGAGCAGTTCTTC. This encodes CASSQDYPTAYNEQFF. The chain has TRBV4-3 and TRBJ2-1; no clear D. The germline V gene encodes CDR1 LGHNA and CDR2 YSLEER. This CDR3 spans 16 amino acids. Trimming took 0 bases from V and 2 from J, leaving 11 bases between them.

The chain combines TRBV5-1 with TRBJ2-3; TRBD2 agrees at 9 bases. CDR3 length: 15 residues. J was trimmed by 0 bases and V by 7 bases; bases with no gene match: 6. CDR1 is SGHRS and CDR2 is YFSETQ in the germline V gene. CDR3 sequence (DNA): TGCGCCAGCCGTGTAGCGGGGGCCAGCACAGATACGCAGTATTTT. It codes for CASRVAGASTDTQYF.

This clonotype was counted ten times or more. The chain carries TRBV29-1 and TRBJ1-3, with D possibly TRBD1 on 6 matching bases. Trimming removed 4 bases at V and 0 bases at J, with 13 bases between. Germline V gene data show CDR1 as SQVTM and CDR2 as ANQGSEA. The CDR3 sequence is 15 residues long. As DNA, the CDR3 is TGCAGCGTTGCCCCGGGGGCCAACTCTGGAAACACCATATATTTT. It codes for CSVAPGANSGNTIYF.

The chain recombines TRBV2 with TRBJ2-5, with D possibly TRBD2 on 6 matching bases. The germline V and J ends were trimmed by 1 base and 5 bases, with 14 bases remaining between them. The germline CDR1 and CDR2 sequences are SNHLY and FYNNEI. The CDR3 extends over 15 amino acids. The CDR3 reads CASSEGLPSGETQYF. CDR3 nucleotide sequence: TGTGCCAGCAGTGAAGGCCTCCCGAGCGGGGAGACCCAGTACTTC.

This chain connects TRBV5-1 to TRBJ2-6, with TRBD1 matching over 9 bases. V shed 4 bases and J 0 bases; nucleotides not matched to a gene: 5. Germline V gene data show CDR1 as SGHRS and CDR2 as YFSETQ. This CDR3 is built from 17 residues. The CDR3 is CASSGGTGSSGANVLTF. The CDR3 DNA reads as TGCGCCAGCAGCGGAGGGACAGGGTCCTCTGGGGCCAACGTCCTGACTTTC.

J is TRBJ2-3 and V is TRBV25-1, with D possibly called TRBD1 or TRBD2 (5 bases each). The V and J ends lost 3 bases and 2 bases respectively, with 15 bases between them. This CDR3 spans 16 amino acids. CDR1 and CDR2 from the germline V gene are MGHDK and SYGVNS. The CDR3 sequence is CASSDSQGGHTDTQYF. In nucleotides, the CDR3 is TGTGCCAGCAGTGATTCTCAGGGCGGGCACACAGATACGCAGTATTTT.

In this sample, this clonotype turned up a few times. The J gene is TRBJ2-1, the V gene TRBV4-1, with D possibly TRBD1 on 5 matching bases. Germline V CDR1 and CDR2: MGHRA, YSYEKL. The CDR3 length is 16 residues. Trimming removed 2 bases at V and 7 bases at J, with 18 bases between. DNA of the CDR3: TGCGCCAGCAGCCAACCTCAGGAGCGAAGGGGTAATGAGCAGTTCTTC. Translating gives CASSQPQERRGNEQFF.

At least ten counts were recorded for this clonotype. The chain combines TRBV5-8 with TRBJ2-1; no definite D call. Trimming took 1 base from V and 1 from J, leaving 12 bases between them. The CDR3 consists of 16 residues. In germline, CDR1 is SGHTS, CDR2 YDEGEE. The CDR3 sequence: CASSLILRGSYNEQFF. The CDR3 nucleotides are TGTGCCAGCAGCTTGATTTTGCGCGGTTCCTACAATGAGCAGTTCTTC. Combining the CDR3 with reference TRBV5-8 and TRBJ2-1 gives the whole variable domain EAGVTQSPTHLIKTRGQQATLRCSPISGHTSVYWYQQALGLGLQFLLWYDEGEERNRGNFPPRFSGRQFPNYSSELNVNALELEDSALYLCASSLILRGSYNEQFFGPGTRLTVL.

The chain links TRBV10-3 to TRBJ1-6; 7 bases are a match to TRBD1. The CDR3 runs to 14 residues. Germline assignment: CDR1 ENHRY and CDR2 SYGVKD. With V trimmed by 6 bases and J by 7 bases, 6 bases remained unmatched. The CDR3 spells CAIRQDRKNSPLHF. The CDR3 region has the DNA TGTGCCATCAGGCAGGACAGGAAGAATTCACCCCTCCACTTT.

This clonotype came up a few times. DNA for the CDR3: TGTGCCAGCAGCTTCGGACCTGGCTACACCTTC. This gives the protein CASSFGPGYTF. The chain carries TRBV7-9 and TRBJ1-2; D remains ambiguous. V lost 3 bases and J 7 bases, leaving 6 bases between the germline ends. This CDR3 contains 11 residues. The germline V gene has CDR1 SEHNR and CDR2 FQNEAQ (reference sequence).

The gene calls are TRBV18 and TRBJ1-1; 10 nucleotides match TRBD1. Trimming at V came to 2 bases and at J to 7 bases, leaving 4 bases not matched to a gene. There are 14 residues in the CDR3. Germline V lookup: CDR1 KGHSH, CDR2 LQKENI. The CDR3 DNA follows: TGTGCCAGCTCACCATTGGGACAGGGGATTGAAGCTTTCTTT. Encoded protein: CASSPLGQGIEAFF.

This clonotype was recorded a few times. This sequence joins TRBV29-1 and TRBJ1-1, with TRBD1 matching 9 bases. This CDR3 has 14 amino acids. Unmatched junction bases numbered 6, after V lost 7 bases and J lost 0 bases. From germline, CDR1 is SQVTM and CDR2 ANQGSEA. The CDR3 protein is CSAVDRGMNTEAFF. The CDR3 nucleotides are TGCAGCGCCGTGGACAGGGGAATGAACACTGAAGCTTTCTTT.

In its sample, this clonotype was seen a few times. J is TRBJ2-5 and V is TRBV4-1, with TRBD2 identical over 8 bases. Per the germline V gene, CDR1 is MGHRA and CDR2 is YSYEKL. J gave up 5 bases and V 6 bases, and 11 bases lay outside the gene matches. There are 15 residues in the CDR3. CDR3 in amino acids: CASSFSGTRLETQYF. The CDR3 DNA follows: TGCGCCAGCAGTTTTTCCGGGACTAGATTGGAGACCCAGTACTTC.

The rearrangement links TRBV7-3 to TRBJ2-2, with TRBD2 matching over 11 bases. CDR1 and CDR2 from the germline V gene are SGHTA and FQGTGA. The CDR3 has 17 amino acids. The ends lost 2 bases at V and 6 bases at J; junction bases unmatched: 8. The CDR3 sequence is CASSLWRLAGPPGELFF. The CDR3 nucleotides read TGTGCCAGCAGCTTATGGAGACTAGCGGGACCCCCCGGGGAGCTGTTTTTT.

This clonotype was detected only a few times. This rearrangement joins TRBV11-2 to TRBJ2-3, with 14 bases identical to TRBD2. The CDR3 spans 15 residues. Germline trimming cut 5 bases from V and 4 bases from J; bases unmatched to any gene: 2. CDR1 and CDR2 (germline): SGHAT, FQNNGV. DNA of the CDR3: TGTGCCAGCAGCGGGACTAGCGGGAGCTCAGATACGCAGTATTTT. Its protein product is CASSGTSGSSDTQYF.

J is TRBJ1-2 and V is TRBV5-1, with 7 bases identical to TRBD1. The germline V gene encodes CDR1 SGHRS and CDR2 YFSETQ. Trimming removed 0 bases from V and 6 bases from J; junction bases left unmatched: 5. The CDR3 totals 14 residues. CDR3 in DNA: TGCGCCAGCAGCTTGGAGGGACAGAAGCATGGCTACACCTTC. Encoded protein: CASSLEGQKHGYTF.

This clonotype was picked up a small number of times. The gene calls are TRBV6-2 or TRBV6-3 and TRBJ2-7; TRBD2 matches at 9 bases. The CDR3 runs to 15 residues. The V and J ends lost 2 bases and 7 bases, in that order; junction bases with no gene match: 9. Germline CDR1 is MNHEY and CDR2 is SVGEGT. The CDR3 loop is CASSYHGGRAEEQYV. The CDR3 nucleotides are TGTGCCAGCAGTTACCACGGCGGGAGGGCCGAAGAGCAGTACGTC.

This clonotype was seen ten or more times. V is TRBV25-1 and J is TRBJ2-3; a possible D gene is TRBD1 (6 bases). The CDR3 runs to 16 residues. CDR1 is MGHDK and CDR2 is SYGVNS in the germline V gene. With 4 bases removed from V and 4 bases from J, the gap between germline ends came to 18 bases. The CDR3 sequence: CASSVGGVESSDTQYF. CDR3 bases: TGTGCCAGCAGTGTAGGGGGTGTAGAGAGCTCAGATACGCAGTATTTT.

This clonotype was counted many times. V and J are TRBV5-1 and TRBJ2-3, with TRBD2 as a possible D gene (5 bases). The germline V gene has CDR1 SGHRS and CDR2 YFSETQ. There are 13 residues in the CDR3. The V end lost 4 bases, the J end lost 5 bases, and 11 bases lay between the germline ends. CDR3 protein: CASSLTAVDTQYF. CDR3 DNA sequence: TGCGCCAGCAGCCTTACAGCGGTAGATACGCAGTATTTT.

On this clonotype: One junction end disagrees with the germline gene, perhaps due to a read error. The CDR3 coding sequence is TGTGCCAGCAGCCCCCCAATAGCGGGTGCCTACAATGAGGAGTTCTTC. Amino acid sequence: CASSPPIAGAYNEEFF. This chain links TRBV7-9 with TRBJ2-1, with TRBD2 matching 7 bases. The germline gives CDR1 SEHNR, CDR2 FQNEAQ (reference sequence). The CDR3 consists of 16 residues.